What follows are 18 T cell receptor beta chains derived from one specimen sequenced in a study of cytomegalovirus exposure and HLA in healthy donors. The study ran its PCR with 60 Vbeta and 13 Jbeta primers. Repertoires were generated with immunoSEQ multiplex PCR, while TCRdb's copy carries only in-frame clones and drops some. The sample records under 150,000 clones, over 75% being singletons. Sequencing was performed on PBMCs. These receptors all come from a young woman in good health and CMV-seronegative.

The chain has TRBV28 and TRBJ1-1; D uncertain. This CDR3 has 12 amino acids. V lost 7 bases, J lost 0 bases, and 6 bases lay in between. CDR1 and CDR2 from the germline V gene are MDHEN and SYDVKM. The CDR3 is CASTRLNTEAFF. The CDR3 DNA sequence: TGTGCCAGCACCCGTTTGAACACTGAAGCTTTCTTT.

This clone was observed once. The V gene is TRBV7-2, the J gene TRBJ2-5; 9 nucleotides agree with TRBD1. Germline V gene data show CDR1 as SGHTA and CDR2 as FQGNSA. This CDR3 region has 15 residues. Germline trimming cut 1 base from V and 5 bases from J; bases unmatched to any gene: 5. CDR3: CASSLGGGQGETQYF. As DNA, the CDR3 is TGTGCCAGCAGCTTAGGGGGCGGACAGGGGGAGACCCAGTACTTC. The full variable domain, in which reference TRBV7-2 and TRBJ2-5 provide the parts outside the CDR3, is GAGVSQSPSNKVTEKGKDVELRCDPISGHTALYWYRQSLGQGLEFLIYFQGNSAPDKSGLPSDRFSAERTGGSVSTLTIQRTQQEDSAVYLCASSLGGGQGETQYFGPGTRLLVL.

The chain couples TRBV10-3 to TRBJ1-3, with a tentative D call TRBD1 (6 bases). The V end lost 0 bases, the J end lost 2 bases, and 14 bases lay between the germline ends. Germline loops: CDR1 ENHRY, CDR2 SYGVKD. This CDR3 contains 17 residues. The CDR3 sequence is CAISESVDRTTGNTIYF. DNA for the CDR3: TGTGCCATCAGTGAGTCGGTTGACAGGACAACTGGAAACACCATATATTTT.

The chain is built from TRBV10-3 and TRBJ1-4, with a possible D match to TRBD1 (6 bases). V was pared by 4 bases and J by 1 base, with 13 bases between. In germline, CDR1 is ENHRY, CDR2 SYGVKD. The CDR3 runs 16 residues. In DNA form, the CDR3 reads TGTGCCATCAGTGCTCGCCAGGGACAAACTAATGAAAAACTGTTTTTT. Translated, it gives CAISARQGQTNEKLFF.

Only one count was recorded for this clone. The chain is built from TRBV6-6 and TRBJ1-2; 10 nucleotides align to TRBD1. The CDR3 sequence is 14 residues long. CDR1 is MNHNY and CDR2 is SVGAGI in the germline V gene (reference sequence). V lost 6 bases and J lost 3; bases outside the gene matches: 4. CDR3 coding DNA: TGTGCCAGCAGCCAGGACAGGGGGGACTATGGCTACACCTTC. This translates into CASSQDRGDYGYTF.

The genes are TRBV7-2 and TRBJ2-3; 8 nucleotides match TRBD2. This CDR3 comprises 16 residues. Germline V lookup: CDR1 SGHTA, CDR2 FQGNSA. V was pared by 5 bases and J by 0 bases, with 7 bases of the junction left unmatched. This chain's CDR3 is CASSLQRGSSTDTQYF. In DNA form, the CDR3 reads TGTGCCAGCAGCCTCCAGCGGGGGAGCAGCACAGATACGCAGTATTTT.

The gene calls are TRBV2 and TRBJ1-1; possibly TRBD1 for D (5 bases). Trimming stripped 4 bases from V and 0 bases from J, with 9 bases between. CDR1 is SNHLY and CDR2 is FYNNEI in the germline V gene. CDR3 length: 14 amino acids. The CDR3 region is CASSAQTVNTEAFF. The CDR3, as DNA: TGTGCCAGCAGTGCCCAGACAGTGAACACTGAAGCTTTCTTT.

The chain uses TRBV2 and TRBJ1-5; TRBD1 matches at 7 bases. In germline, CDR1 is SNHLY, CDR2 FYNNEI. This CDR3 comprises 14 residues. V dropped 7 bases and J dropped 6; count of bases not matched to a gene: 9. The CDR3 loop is CASTSGTVSQPQHF. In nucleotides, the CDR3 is TGTGCCAGCACTTCCGGGACAGTAAGTCAGCCCCAGCATTTT.

The DNA of the CDR3 is TGCGCCAGCAGCCAGGACTACGGAGCCGGGACTGAAGCTTTCTTT. Its translation: CASSQDYGAGTEAFF. The chain employs TRBV4-3 and TRBJ1-1; the D is unclear. Germline V gene lookup returns CDR1 LGHNA and CDR2 YSLEER. Trimming shortened V by 3 bases and J by 5 bases, and 16 bases separated the two germline ends. CDR3 length: 15 amino acids.

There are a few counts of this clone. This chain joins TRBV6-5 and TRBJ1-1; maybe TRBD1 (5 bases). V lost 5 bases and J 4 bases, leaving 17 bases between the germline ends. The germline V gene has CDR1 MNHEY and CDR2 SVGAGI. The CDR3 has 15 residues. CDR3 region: CASSLPYGQGTEAFF. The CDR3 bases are TGTGCCAGCAGTCTGCCATACGGCCAGGGCACTGAAGCTTTCTTT.

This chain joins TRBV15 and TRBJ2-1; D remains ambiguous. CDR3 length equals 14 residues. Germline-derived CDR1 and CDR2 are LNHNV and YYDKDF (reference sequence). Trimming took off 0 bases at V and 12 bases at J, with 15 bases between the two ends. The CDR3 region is CATSRDRSVGSQFF. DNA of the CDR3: TGTGCCACCAGCAGAGATCGGAGTGTTGGATCGCAGTTCTTC.

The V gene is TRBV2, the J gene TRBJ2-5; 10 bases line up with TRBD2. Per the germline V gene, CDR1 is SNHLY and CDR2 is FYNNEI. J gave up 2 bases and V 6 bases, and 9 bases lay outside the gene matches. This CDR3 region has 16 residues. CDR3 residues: CASSAIGLAAQETQYF. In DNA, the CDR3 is TGTGCCAGCAGCGCCATCGGACTAGCGGCACAAGAGACCCAGTACTTC.

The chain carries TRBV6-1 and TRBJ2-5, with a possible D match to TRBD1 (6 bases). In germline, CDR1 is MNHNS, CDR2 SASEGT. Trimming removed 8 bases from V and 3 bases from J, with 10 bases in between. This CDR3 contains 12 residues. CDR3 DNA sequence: TGTGCCAGCGGACAGATAAAAGAGACCCAGTACTTC. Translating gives CASGQIKETQYF.

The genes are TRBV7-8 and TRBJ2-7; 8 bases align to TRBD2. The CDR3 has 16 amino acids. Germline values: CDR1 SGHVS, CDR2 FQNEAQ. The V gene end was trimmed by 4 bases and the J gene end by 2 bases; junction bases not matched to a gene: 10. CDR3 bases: TGTGCCAGCAGCTCGCAAACTAGCGGATTCCCCTACGAGCAGTACTTC. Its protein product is CASSSQTSGFPYEQYF.

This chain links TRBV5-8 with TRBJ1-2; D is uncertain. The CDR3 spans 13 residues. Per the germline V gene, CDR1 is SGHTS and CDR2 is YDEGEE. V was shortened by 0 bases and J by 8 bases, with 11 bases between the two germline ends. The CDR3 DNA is TGTGCCAGCAGCTTGGCCACGGGAGTAGGCTACACCTTC. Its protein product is CASSLATGVGYTF. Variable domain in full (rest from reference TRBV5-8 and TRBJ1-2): EAGVTQSPTHLIKTRGQQATLRCSPISGHTSVYWYQQALGLGLQFLLWYDEGEERNRGNFPPRFSGRQFPNYSSELNVNALELEDSALYLCASSLATGVGYTFGSGTRLTVV.

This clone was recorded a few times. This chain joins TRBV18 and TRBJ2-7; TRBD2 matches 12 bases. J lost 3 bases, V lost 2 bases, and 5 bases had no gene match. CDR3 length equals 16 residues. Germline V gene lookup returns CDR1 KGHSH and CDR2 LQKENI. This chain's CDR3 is CASSPTSGRPVYEQYF. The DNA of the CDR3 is TGTGCCAGCTCACCAACTAGCGGGAGGCCGGTCTACGAGCAGTACTTC.

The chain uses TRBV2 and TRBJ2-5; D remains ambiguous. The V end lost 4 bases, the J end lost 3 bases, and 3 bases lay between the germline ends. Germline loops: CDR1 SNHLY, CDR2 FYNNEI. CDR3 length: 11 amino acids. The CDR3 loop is CASSGEETQYF. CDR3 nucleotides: TGTGCCAGCAGTGGCGAAGAGACCCAGTACTTC.

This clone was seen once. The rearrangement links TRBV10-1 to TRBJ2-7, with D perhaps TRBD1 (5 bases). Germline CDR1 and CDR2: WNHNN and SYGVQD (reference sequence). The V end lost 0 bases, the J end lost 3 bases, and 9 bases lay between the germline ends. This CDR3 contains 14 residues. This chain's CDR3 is CASSESAQVYEQYF. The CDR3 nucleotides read TGCGCCAGCAGTGAGTCCGCACAGGTCTACGAGCAGTACTTC.